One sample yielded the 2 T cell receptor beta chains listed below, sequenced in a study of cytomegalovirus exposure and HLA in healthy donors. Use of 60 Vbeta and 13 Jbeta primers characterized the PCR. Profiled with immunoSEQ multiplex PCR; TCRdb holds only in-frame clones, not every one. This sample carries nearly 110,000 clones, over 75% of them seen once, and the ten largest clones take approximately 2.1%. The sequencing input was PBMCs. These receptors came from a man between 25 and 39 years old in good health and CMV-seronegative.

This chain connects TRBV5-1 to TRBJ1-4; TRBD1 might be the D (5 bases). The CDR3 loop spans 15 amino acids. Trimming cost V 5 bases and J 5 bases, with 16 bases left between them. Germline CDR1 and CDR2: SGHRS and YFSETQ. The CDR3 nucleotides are TGCGCCAGCAGTCTGGGGGGGACCCAAAATGAAAAACTGTTTTTT. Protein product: CASSLGGTQNEKLFF.

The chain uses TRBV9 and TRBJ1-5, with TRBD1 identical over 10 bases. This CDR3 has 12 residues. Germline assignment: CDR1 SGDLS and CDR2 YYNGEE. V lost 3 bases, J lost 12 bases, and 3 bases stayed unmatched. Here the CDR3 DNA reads TGTGCCAGCAGCGGGACAGGGGGTCGCCAGCATTTT. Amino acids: CASSGTGGRQHF.